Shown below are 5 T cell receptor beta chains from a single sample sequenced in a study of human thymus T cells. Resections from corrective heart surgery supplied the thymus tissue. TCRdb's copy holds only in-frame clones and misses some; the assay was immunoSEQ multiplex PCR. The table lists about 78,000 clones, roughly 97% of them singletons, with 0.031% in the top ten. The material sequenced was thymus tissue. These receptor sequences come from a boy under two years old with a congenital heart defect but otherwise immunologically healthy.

The CDR3 spells CSVDSRGGRDTEAFF. CDR3 in DNA: TGCAGCGTAGATTCTAGGGGGGGGAGGGACACTGAAGCTTTCTTT. The rearrangement uses TRBV29-1 and TRBJ1-1; possibly TRBD1 for D (6 bases). The CDR3 is 15 amino acids. V was clipped by 6 bases and J by 3 bases, with 20 bases between them. Germline lookup yields CDR1 SQVTM and CDR2 ANQGSEA.

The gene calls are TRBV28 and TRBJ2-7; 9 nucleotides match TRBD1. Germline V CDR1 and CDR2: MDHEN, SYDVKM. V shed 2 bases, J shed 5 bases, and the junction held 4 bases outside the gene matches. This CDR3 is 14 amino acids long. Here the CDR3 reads CASSLGQGNDEQYF. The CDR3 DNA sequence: TGTGCCAGCAGTTTAGGACAGGGGAACGACGAGCAGTACTTC. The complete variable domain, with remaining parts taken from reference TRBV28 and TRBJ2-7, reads DVKVTQSSRYLVKRTGEKVFLECVQDMDHENMFWYRQDPGLGLRLIYFSYDVKMKEKGDIPEGYSVSREKKERFSLILESASTNQTSMYLCASSLGQGNDEQYFGPGTRLTVT.

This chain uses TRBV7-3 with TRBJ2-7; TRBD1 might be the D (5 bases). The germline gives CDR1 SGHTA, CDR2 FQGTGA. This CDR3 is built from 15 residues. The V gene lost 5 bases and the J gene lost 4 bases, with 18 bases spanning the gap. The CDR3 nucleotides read TGTGCCAGCAGCGCCTGGGCGGACAACCCTTACGAGCAGTACTTC. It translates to CASSAWADNPYEQYF.

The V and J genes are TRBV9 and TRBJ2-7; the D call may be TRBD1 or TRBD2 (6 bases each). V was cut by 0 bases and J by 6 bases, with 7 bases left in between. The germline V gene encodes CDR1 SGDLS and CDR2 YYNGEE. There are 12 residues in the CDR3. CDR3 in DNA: TGTGCCAGCAGCGTAGAGGGGGGCGAGCAGTACTTC. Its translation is CASSVEGGEQYF.

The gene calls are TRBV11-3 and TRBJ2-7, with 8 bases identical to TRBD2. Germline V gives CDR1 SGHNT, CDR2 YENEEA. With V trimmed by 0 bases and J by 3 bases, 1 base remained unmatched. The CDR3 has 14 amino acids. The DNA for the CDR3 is TGTGCCAGCAGCTTAGACGGGGGGGTCTACGAGCAGTACTTC. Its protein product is CASSLDGGVYEQYF.